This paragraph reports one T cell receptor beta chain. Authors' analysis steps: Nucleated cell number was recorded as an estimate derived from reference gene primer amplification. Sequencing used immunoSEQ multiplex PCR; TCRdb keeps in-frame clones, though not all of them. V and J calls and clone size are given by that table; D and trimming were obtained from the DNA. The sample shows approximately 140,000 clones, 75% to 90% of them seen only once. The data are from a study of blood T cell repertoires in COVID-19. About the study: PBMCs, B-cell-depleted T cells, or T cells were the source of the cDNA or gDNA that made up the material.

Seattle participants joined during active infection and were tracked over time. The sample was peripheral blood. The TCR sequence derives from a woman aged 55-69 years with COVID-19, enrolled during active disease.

The CDR3, as DNA: TGTGCCACCAGTGGGCGGACAGGCCAAGAGAGAGCCACGGCAGATACGCAGTATTTT. It encodes CATSGRTGQERATADTQYF. V usage is TRBV24-1 and J usage is TRBJ2-3; 7 positions agree with TRBD1. CDR3 size: 19 residues. J gave up 4 bases and V 5 bases, and 20 bases lay outside the gene matches. Germline CDR1 and CDR2: KGHDR and SFDVKD.